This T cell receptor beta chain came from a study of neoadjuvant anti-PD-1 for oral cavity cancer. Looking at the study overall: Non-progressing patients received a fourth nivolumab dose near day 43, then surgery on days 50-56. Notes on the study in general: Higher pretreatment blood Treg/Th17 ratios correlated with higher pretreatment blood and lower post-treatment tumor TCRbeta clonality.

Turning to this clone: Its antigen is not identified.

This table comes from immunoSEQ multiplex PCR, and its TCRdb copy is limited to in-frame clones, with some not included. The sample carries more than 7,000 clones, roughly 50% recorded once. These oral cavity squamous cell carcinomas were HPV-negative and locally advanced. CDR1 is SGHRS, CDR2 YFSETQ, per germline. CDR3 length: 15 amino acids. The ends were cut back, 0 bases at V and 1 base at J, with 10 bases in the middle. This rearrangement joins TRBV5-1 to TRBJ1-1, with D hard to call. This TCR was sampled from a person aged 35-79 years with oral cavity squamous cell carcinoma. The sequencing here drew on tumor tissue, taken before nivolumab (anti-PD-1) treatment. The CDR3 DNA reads TGCGCCAGCAGCTTGGAACAGCCCTCGAACACTGAAGCTTTCTTT. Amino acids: CASSLEQPSNTEAFF.